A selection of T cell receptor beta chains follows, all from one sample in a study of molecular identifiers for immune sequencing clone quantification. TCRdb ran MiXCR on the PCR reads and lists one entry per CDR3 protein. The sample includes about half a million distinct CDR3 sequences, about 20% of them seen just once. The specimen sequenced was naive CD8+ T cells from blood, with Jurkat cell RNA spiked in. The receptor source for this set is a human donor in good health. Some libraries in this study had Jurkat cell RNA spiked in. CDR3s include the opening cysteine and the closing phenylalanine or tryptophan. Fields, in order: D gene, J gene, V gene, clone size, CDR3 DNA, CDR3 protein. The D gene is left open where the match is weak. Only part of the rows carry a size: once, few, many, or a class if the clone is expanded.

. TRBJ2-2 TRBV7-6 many TGTGCCAGCAGCCGGTCCGACAGCACCGGGGAGCTGTTTTTT CASSRSDSTGELFF
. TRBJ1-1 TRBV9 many TGTGCCAGCAGCGGGGATAGTGGAACTGAAGCTTTCTTT CASSGDSGTEAFF
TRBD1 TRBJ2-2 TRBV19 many TGTGCCAGTGGACAGGGGGCTGTCGGGGAGCTGTTTTTT CASGQGAVGELFF
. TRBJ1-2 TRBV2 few TGTGCCACCCAGGTACCTAGCTATGGCTACACCTTC CATQVPSYGYTF
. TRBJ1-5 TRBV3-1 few TGTGCCAGCAGCCAAGATTTTTCGCCTTATCAGCCCCAGCATTTT CASSQDFSPYQPQHF
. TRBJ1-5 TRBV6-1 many TGTGCCAGCAGGGAGGATCGGCCCCAGCATTTT CASREDRPQHF
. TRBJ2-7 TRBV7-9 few TGTGCCAGCAGTCCCCGCCTGGGGGAATTTCTCTACGAGCAGTACTTC CASSPRLGEFLYEQYF
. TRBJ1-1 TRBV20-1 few TGCAGTGCCCGAGACAGGAACGGAGCTGAAGCTTTCTTT CSARDRNGAEAFF
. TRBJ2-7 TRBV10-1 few TGCGCCAGCAGTGAGTCGAAGGGGCCACTAGCCTACGAGCAGTACTTC CASSESKGPLAYEQYF
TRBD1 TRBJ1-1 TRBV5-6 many TGTGCCAGCAGCCCAGGCATTAGGGGGCTCATGAACACTGAAGCTTTCTTT CASSPGIRGLMNTEAFF
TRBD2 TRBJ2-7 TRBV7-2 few TGTGCCAGCAGCTTGGATGGACTAGCTATAAGGGACGAGCAGTACTTC CASSLDGLAIRDEQYF
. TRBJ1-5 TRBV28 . TGTGCCAGCACCCACGGGCCGGGGGGTCGGATCTCCTATCAGCCCCAGCATTTT CASTHGPGGRISYQPQHF
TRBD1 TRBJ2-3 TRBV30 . TGTGCCTCGGGGACAGGGCTCACAGATACGCAGTATTTT CASGTGLTDTQYF
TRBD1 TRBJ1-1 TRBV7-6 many TGTGCCAGCAGCCCAGAAGGGGGCTTGAACACTGAAGCTTTCTTT CASSPEGGLNTEAFF
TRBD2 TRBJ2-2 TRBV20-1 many TGCAGTGCTAGTAAAAGCGGGAGAGAACCCGGGGAGCTGTTTTTT CSASKSGREPGELFF
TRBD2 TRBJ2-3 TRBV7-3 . TGTGCCAGCAGCCCTCACTTGGGCGGGAGGATAGATACGCAGTATTTT CASSPHLGGRIDTQYF
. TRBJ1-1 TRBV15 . TGTGCCACCAGCAGAGATCTTGGGTACACTGAAGCTTTCTTT CATSRDLGYTEAFF
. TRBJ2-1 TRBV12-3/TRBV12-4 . TGTGCCAGCAGTTTTAATCCACACGTCTTCAACAATGAGCAGTTCTTC CASSFNPHVFNNEQFF
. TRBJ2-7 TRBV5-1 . TGCGCCAACAGCTTGTTCTCTGGGTCGGCCTACGAGCAGTACTTC CANSLFSGSAYEQYF
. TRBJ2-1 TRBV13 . TGTGCCAGCAGCAACCCTGTGGGGGAGCCGAATGAGCAGTTCTTC CASSNPVGEPNEQFF
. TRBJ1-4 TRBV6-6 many TGTGCCAGCGGCGGTGGAGCAACTAATGAAAAACTGTTTTTT CASGGGATNEKLFF
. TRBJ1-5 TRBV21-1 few TGTGCCAGCAGCCCCCGAGCAGGGAATAGCAATCAGCCCCAGCATTTT CASSPRAGNSNQPQHF
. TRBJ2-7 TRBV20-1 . TGCAGTGCTAGTTTTGGGGGCCTTGGACCCTACGAGCAGTACTTC CSASFGGLGPYEQYF
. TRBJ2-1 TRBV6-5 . TGTGCCAGCAGTTACTTGGGGTACAATGAGCAGTTCTTC CASSYLGYNEQFF
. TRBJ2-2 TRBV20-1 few TGCAGTGTTAGACCCAGGGTGAACACCGGGGAGCTGTTTTTT CSVRPRVNTGELFF
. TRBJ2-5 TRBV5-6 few TGTGCCAGCAGCTTGGTACAGGATCCCGCGGAGACCCAGTACTTC CASSLVQDPAETQYF
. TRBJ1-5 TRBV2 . TGTACCAGCAGTGATGGAAATAGCGATCAGCCCCAGCATTTT CTSSDGNSDQPQHF
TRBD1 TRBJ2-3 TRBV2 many TGTGCCAGCAGTGAAGGGCTAGGACAGGGGGATACGCAGTATTTT CASSEGLGQGDTQYF
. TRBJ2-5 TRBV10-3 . TGTGCCATCAGTGAACCTCAAGAGATCCAGTACTTC CAISEPQEIQYF
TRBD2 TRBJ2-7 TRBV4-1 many TGCGCCAGCAGCCAAGAAAGCGGGGGGGCGTACGAGCAGTACTTC CASSQESGGAYEQYF
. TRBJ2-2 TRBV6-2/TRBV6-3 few TGTGCCAGCAGTGCGACAATACCCCTCACCGGGGAGCTGTTTTTT CASSATIPLTGELFF
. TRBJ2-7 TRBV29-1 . TGCAGCGTTGAAGGGAACTCCTGCGAGCAGTACTTC CSVEGNSCEQYF
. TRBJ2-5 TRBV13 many TGTGCCAGCCAGGGAACGAAGACCCAGTACTTC CASQGTKTQYF
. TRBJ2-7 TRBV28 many TGTGCCAGCAGCTTGAGAGCCTACGAGCAGTACTTC CASSLRAYEQYF
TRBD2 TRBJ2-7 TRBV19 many TGTGCCAGTAGTATTGGCGGGAGGTCCTCCTACGAGCAGTACTTC CASSIGGRSSYEQYF
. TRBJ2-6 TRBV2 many TGTGCCAGCAGTGATCTCTCCAGGACGGGCCCAGGTGGGGCCAACGTCCTGACTTTC CASSDLSRTGPGGANVLTF
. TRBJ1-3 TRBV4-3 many TGCGCCAGCAGCCAAGGGTCGGGTGGAAACACCATATATTTT CASSQGSGGNTIYF
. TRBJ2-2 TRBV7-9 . TGTGCCCGACAAGGGGCGAACACCGGGGAGCTGTTTTTT CARQGANTGELFF
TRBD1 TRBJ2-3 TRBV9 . TGTGCCAGCAGCGTAAACAGGGACAGTAGCACAGATACGCAGTATTTT CASSVNRDSSTDTQYF
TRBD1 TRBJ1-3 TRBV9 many TGTGCCAGCAGTCACGGGACAGGGAGCGATAACACCATATATTTT CASSHGTGSDNTIYF
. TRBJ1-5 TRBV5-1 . TGCGCCAGCAGCTTTTCTCCGGAACCGCCGGACAATCAGCCCCAGCATTTT CASSFSPEPPDNQPQHF
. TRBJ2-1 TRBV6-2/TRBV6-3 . TGTGCCAGCAAGAAGGACGGTTACAATGAGCAGTTCTTC CASKKDGYNEQFF